These 31 T cell receptor beta chains were sequenced from one sample in a study of cytomegalovirus exposure and HLA in healthy donors. Researchers ran the PCR with 60 Vbeta and 13 Jbeta primers. Sequencing was performed with immunoSEQ multiplex PCR; in TCRdb, only in-frame clones are kept and a portion is missing. Seen here are 100,000 to 120,000 clones, 75% to 85% observed once, and the top ten hold roughly 1.9%. Sequenced sample: PBMCs. The receptor source for this set is a man under 40 in good health and CMV-seronegative.

This chain uses TRBV19 with TRBJ2-1; 7 nucleotides align to TRBD1. The germline CDR1 and CDR2 sequences are LNHDA and SQIVND (reference sequence). The CDR3 runs to 12 residues. The junction had 3 bases not matched to a gene; V was cut back by 6 bases and J by 7 bases. The CDR3 sequence is CASSWDSNEQFF. CDR3 nucleotides: TGTGCCAGTAGCTGGGACAGTAATGAGCAGTTCTTC.

The chain combines TRBV10-1 with TRBJ2-1; D possibly corresponds to TRBD1 (5 bases). Germline V gene data show CDR1 as WNHNN and CDR2 as SYGVQD (reference sequence). The CDR3 spans 12 residues. Deletions cut 5 bases from V and 5 bases from J, with 7 bases between. Here the CDR3 reads CASSQGHNEQFF. For the CDR3, the DNA is TGCGCCAGCAGTCAGGGCCACAATGAGCAGTTCTTC.

The chain combines TRBV5-1 with TRBJ2-7; 8 positions agree with TRBD1. This CDR3 has 15 amino acids. The V gene end was trimmed by 0 bases and the J gene end by 3 bases; junction bases not matched to a gene: 5. Germline-derived CDR1 and CDR2 are SGHRS and YFSETQ. This chain's CDR3 is CASSLEGQAHYEQYF. The CDR3 nucleotides are TGCGCCAGCAGCTTGGAGGGACAGGCGCACTACGAGCAGTACTTC.

The table lists this clone with a few counts. This sequence joins TRBV6-1 and TRBJ2-1; 10 bases match TRBD1. This CDR3 contains 13 residues. Per germline, CDR1 MNHNS and CDR2 SASEGT. Trimming at V came to 6 bases and at J to 7 bases, leaving 3 bases not matched to a gene. This chain's CDR3 is CASRMDRGNEQFF. CDR3 coding DNA: TGTGCCAGCAGGATGGACAGGGGGAATGAGCAGTTCTTC.

With regard to this clone: Within the sample, other DNA sequences also encode this same CDR3. The V gene is TRBV19, the J gene TRBJ1-3; D perhaps matches TRBD1 (5 bases). The CDR3 has 14 residues. Trimming shortened V by 5 bases and J by 0 bases, and 8 bases separated the two germline ends. The germline CDR1 and CDR2 sequences are LNHDA and SQIVND (reference sequence). In DNA form, the CDR3 reads TGTGCCAGTAGTCTCCAGGGCTCTGGAAACACCATATATTTT. The encoded protein is CASSLQGSGNTIYF.

Only a few counts were recorded for this clone. The V call is TRBV5-1, the J call TRBJ1-2; D unclear. Germline V gives CDR1 SGHRS, CDR2 YFSETQ. This CDR3 has 12 residues. With 0 bases removed from V and 3 bases from J, the gap between germline ends came to 3 bases. CDR3 in amino acids: CASSLADYGYTF. The CDR3, as DNA: TGCGCCAGCAGCTTGGCAGACTATGGCTACACCTTC.

This clone came up a few times. The gene calls are TRBV5-4 and TRBJ1-1, with a possible D match to TRBD1 (5 bases). This CDR3 region has 16 residues. Germline V gene data show CDR1 as SGHNT and CDR2 as YYREEE (reference sequence). V lost 1 base, J lost 5 bases, and 18 bases lay in between. This CDR3 reads CASSLSVAPTGTEAFF. DNA for the CDR3: TGTGCCAGCAGCTTGTCGGTCGCCCCTACAGGAACTGAAGCTTTCTTT.

The gene calls are TRBV5-1 and TRBJ1-4; the D gene is possibly TRBD1 (5 bases). The V end lost 1 base, the J end lost 4 bases, and 8 bases lay between the germline ends. The germline gives CDR1 SGHRS, CDR2 YFSETQ. The CDR3 is made up of 14 amino acids. The CDR3, as DNA: TGCGCCAGCAGCTTGACAGGTGATAATGAAAAACTGTTTTTT. Translation gives CASSLTGDNEKLFF.

The rearrangement links TRBV27 to TRBJ2-2; no definite D call. The V gene lost 8 bases and the J gene lost 1 base, with 11 bases spanning the gap. This CDR3 has 14 residues. The V gene's germline CDR1 is MNHEY and CDR2 SMNVEV (reference sequence). This CDR3 reads CASRLLLNTGELFF. Here the CDR3 DNA reads TGTGCCAGCCGACTCCTCTTGAACACCGGGGAGCTGTTTTTT.

V and J are TRBV9 and TRBJ2-1; 9 bases agree with TRBD2. The CDR3 has 13 residues. CDR1 SGDLS and CDR2 YYNGEE come from the germline V gene. V lost 6 bases and J lost 5; bases outside the gene matches: 3. CDR3 region: CASTGGGDNEQFF. The CDR3 region has the DNA TGTGCCAGCACCGGCGGGGGGGACAATGAGCAGTTCTTC.

The chain links TRBV7-3 to TRBJ2-7; TRBD2 aligns across 8 bases. Germline V gene sequence: CDR1 SGHTA, CDR2 FQGTGA. Trimming took 1 base from V and 6 from J; bases not matched to a gene: 2. CDR3 length equals 13 residues. Here the CDR3 reads CASSLNRGGEQYF. In DNA form, the CDR3 reads TGTGCCAGCAGCTTAAACCGGGGGGGCGAGCAGTACTTC.

This clone was seen once. The chain carries TRBV7-8 and TRBJ1-2; no definite D call. The CDR3 runs to 12 residues. The germline CDR1 and CDR2 sequences are SGHVS and FQNEAQ. The ends were cut back, 3 bases at V and 3 bases at J, with 5 bases in the middle. The CDR3 sequence: CASSFDYYGYTF. The CDR3 nucleotides are TGTGCCAGCAGCTTCGACTACTATGGCTACACCTTC.

The chain joins TRBV5-1 to TRBJ1-2, with TRBD1 as a possible D gene (6 bases). CDR1 is SGHRS, CDR2 YFSETQ, per germline. The germline V and J ends were trimmed by 4 bases and 4 bases, with 14 bases remaining between them. The CDR3 has 14 amino acids. In DNA form, the CDR3 reads TGCGCCAGCAGCCTTGTCGGGGGGGCCTATGGCTACACCTTC. It encodes CASSLVGGAYGYTF.

The chain carries TRBV18 and TRBJ1-5; TRBD1 matches 10 bases. The CDR3 spans 14 residues. Germline CDR1 and CDR2: KGHSH and LQKENI. Trimming removed 3 bases from V and 5 bases from J; junction bases left unmatched: 1. CDR3 DNA: TGTGCCAGCTCACCTGGGACAGGGGATCAGCCCCAGCATTTT. Translation gives CASSPGTGDQPQHF.

V gene TRBV7-9 combines with J gene TRBJ1-3; no clear D. The CDR3 extends over 12 amino acids. Between the trimmed V and J ends, which lost 2 bases and 4 bases, there was a span of 3 bases. CDR1 and CDR2 (germline): SEHNR, FQNEAQ (reference sequence). The CDR3 region has the DNA TGTGCCAGCAGCTTAAGCGGAAACACCATATATTTT. Its protein product is CASSLSGNTIYF.

This rearrangement joins TRBV19 to TRBJ1-5; perhaps TRBD1 as D (5 bases). This CDR3 comprises 14 residues. The germline V and J ends were trimmed by 7 bases and 1 base, with 11 bases remaining between them. CDR1 is LNHDA and CDR2 is SQIVND in the germline V gene (reference sequence). The CDR3 DNA follows: TGTGCCAGTAATTGGCAGGGCAGCAATCAGCCCCAGCATTTT. Its protein is CASNWQGSNQPQHF.

The J gene is TRBJ1-5, the V gene TRBV16, with 8 bases identical to TRBD1. The CDR3 totals 14 residues. The germline V gene has CDR1 KGHSY and CDR2 FQNENV. The J segment lost 5 bases and the V segment lost 4 bases, leaving 4 bases of the junction unmatched. This chain's CDR3 is CASSPDRAYQPQHF. The CDR3 region has the DNA TGTGCCAGCAGCCCGGACAGGGCCTATCAGCCCCAGCATTTT.

The gene calls are TRBV6-5 and TRBJ1-2; 7 bases line up with TRBD1. Germline V gene lookup returns CDR1 MNHEY and CDR2 SVGAGI. The CDR3 sequence is 14 residues long. Trimming cost V 6 bases and J 2 bases; bases outside gene matches: 6. CDR3 residues: CASSRQGVNYGYTF. The CDR3 DNA reads as TGTGCCAGCAGCCGACAGGGAGTCAACTATGGCTACACCTTC.

The CDR3 sequence: CASSELLAGTYEQYF. CDR3 sequence (DNA): TGTGCCAGCAGTGAGCTTCTAGCGGGTACCTACGAGCAGTACTTC. The rearrangement uses TRBV2 and TRBJ2-7, with 8 bases identical to TRBD2. CDR3 length equals 15 residues. Germline V CDR1 and CDR2: SNHLY, FYNNEI. Trimming at V came to 3 bases and at J to 2 bases, leaving 6 bases not matched to a gene.

This clone was detected a few times. This chain joins TRBV19 and TRBJ2-5, with 9 nucleotides matching TRBD1. The J call may be mistaken, given a closer DNA end match to TRBJ2-7. The CDR3 spans 12 residues. Per germline, CDR1 LNHDA and CDR2 SQIVND (reference sequence). The CDR3 protein is CASGQGIYEQYF. CDR3 DNA: TGTGCCAGTGGACAGGGGATCTACGAGCAGTACTTC.

The chain's CDR3 is CASSLGGAGNEKLFF. CDR3 nucleotide sequence: TGCGCCAGCAGCTTGGGGGGCGCAGGTAATGAAAAACTGTTTTTT. The chain couples TRBV5-1 to TRBJ1-4, with D perhaps TRBD1 (5 bases). Germline assignment: CDR1 SGHRS and CDR2 YFSETQ. V shed 0 bases and J shed 4 bases, with 10 bases lying between them. This CDR3 has 15 residues.

The chain joins TRBV10-2 to TRBJ1-2; 9 bases are a match to TRBD1. The CDR3 consists of 13 residues. V lost 7 bases and J lost 5; bases outside the gene matches: 5. Germline CDR1 WSHSY, CDR2 SAAADI. CDR3 bases: TGCGCCAGCACTACGACAGGGGGATATGGCTACACCTTC. Translation gives CASTTTGGYGYTF.

The chain uses TRBV5-6 and TRBJ1-2, with TRBD1 matching over 12 bases. Per the germline V gene, CDR1 is SGHDT and CDR2 is YYEEEE. The CDR3 has 17 amino acids. The V gene end was trimmed by 2 bases and the J gene end by 0 bases; junction bases not matched to a gene: 5. CDR3 bases: TGTGCCAGCAGCTTCCGGGACAGGGGGCGAGCTAACTATGGCTACACCTTC. This encodes CASSFRDRGRANYGYTF.

The chain is built from TRBV18 and TRBJ1-4; D may be TRBD1 (5 bases). Trimming cost V 0 bases and J 0 bases, with 11 bases left between them. The CDR3 runs to 17 residues. In germline, CDR1 is KGHSH, CDR2 LQKENI. In DNA, the CDR3 is TGTGCCAGCTCACCACCTGGGGCCCCTTCAACTAATGAAAAACTGTTTTTT. Protein sequence: CASSPPGAPSTNEKLFF.

The chain links TRBV15 to TRBJ2-7; D may be TRBD2 (6 bases). CDR3 length: 13 residues. V was cut by 9 bases and J by 4 bases, with 16 bases left in between. Germline CDR1 reads LNHNV; CDR2 reads YYDKDF (reference sequence). The CDR3 region has the DNA TGTGCCACTCGACTAGGAGCGACGTACGAGCAGTACTTC. It is translated as CATRLGATYEQYF.

The V and J genes are TRBV29-1 and TRBJ2-5; TRBD2 might be the D (7 bases). Germline V gene lookup returns CDR1 SQVTM and CDR2 ANQGSEA. The CDR3 totals 13 residues. Deletions cut 8 bases from V and 4 bases from J, with 17 bases between. The CDR3 here is CSISYGGRETQYF. CDR3 DNA sequence: TGCAGCATTTCGTACGGGGGGCGAGAGACCCAGTACTTC.

The rearrangement uses TRBV15 and TRBJ2-6, with 8 nucleotides matching TRBD1. V was clipped by 3 bases and J by 1 base; unmatched bases: 2. Germline V gives CDR1 LNHNV, CDR2 YYDKDF (reference sequence). This CDR3 spans 16 amino acids. CDR3 region: CATSRDRVSGANVLTF. CDR3 sequence (DNA): TGTGCCACCAGCAGGGACAGGGTTTCTGGGGCCAACGTCCTGACTTTC.

This sequence joins TRBV29-1 and TRBJ2-5, with D possibly TRBD2 on 6 matching bases. V lost 0 bases and J lost 5, with 10 bases in between. This CDR3 comprises 13 residues. In germline, CDR1 is SQVTM, CDR2 ANQGSEA. The CDR3 nucleotides are TGCAGCGTTGAAGAAGGGGCGGGGGAGACCCAGTACTTC. Translated: CSVEEGAGETQYF.

The chain uses TRBV19 and TRBJ2-7, with D unclear. V lost 6 bases and J lost 2, with 14 bases in between. CDR1 LNHDA and CDR2 SQIVND come from the germline V gene (reference sequence). The CDR3 is made up of 14 amino acids. The CDR3 spells CASSLYRVPYEQYF. As DNA, the CDR3 is TGTGCCAGTAGCCTCTATCGGGTCCCCTACGAGCAGTACTTC.

The chain employs TRBV28 and TRBJ1-5; a weak D match, TRBD1 (6 bases). The CDR3 consists of 14 residues. Germline assignment: CDR1 MDHEN and CDR2 SYDVKM. V lost 6 bases to trimming and J lost 3 bases, with 12 bases between them. The chain's CDR3 is CASSMDRHNQPQHF. The CDR3 nucleotides are TGTGCCAGCAGCATGGACAGACACAATCAGCCCCAGCATTTT.

The V and J genes are TRBV18 and TRBJ2-1, with 10 bases lining up with TRBD2. The germline V gene encodes CDR1 KGHSH and CDR2 LQKENI. This CDR3 is built from 16 residues. Trimming cost V 3 bases and J 6 bases; bases outside gene matches: 8. CDR3 bases: TGTGCCAGCTCACCTTCAACTAGCGGGAATAGCAATGAGCAGTTCTTC. Translating gives CASSPSTSGNSNEQFF. The variable domain in full, with the rest retrieved from reference TRBV18 and TRBJ2-1, is NAGVMQNPRHLVRRRGQEARLRCSPMKGHSHVYWYRQLPEEGLKFMVYLQKENIIDESGMPKERFSAEFPKEGPSILRIQQVVRGDSAAYFCASSPSTSGNSNEQFFGPGTRLTVL.